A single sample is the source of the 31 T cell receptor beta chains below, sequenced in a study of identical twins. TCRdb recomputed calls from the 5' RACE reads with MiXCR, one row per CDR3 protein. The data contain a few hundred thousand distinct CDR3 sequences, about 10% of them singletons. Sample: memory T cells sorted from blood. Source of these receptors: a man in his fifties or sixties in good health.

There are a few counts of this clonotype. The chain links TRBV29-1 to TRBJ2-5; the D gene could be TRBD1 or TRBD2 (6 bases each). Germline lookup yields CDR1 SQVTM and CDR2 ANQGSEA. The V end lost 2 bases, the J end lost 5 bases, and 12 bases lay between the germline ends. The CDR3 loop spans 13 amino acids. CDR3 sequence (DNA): TGCAGCGTTGAATTCGGGGGCCTCGAGACCCAGTACTTC. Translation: CSVEFGGLETQYF.

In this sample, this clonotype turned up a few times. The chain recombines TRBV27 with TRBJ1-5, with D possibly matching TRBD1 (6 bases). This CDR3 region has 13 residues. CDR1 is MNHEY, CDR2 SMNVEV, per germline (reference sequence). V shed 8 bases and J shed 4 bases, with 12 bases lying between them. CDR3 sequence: CASSYRANQPQHF. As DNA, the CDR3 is TGTGCCAGCTCCTACAGGGCTAATCAGCCCCAGCATTTT.

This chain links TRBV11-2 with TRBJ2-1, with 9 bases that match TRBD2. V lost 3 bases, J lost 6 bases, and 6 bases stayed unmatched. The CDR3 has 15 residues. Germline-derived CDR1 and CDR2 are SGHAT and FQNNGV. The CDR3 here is CASSLGGGDINEQFF. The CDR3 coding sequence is TGTGCCAGCAGCTTGGGCGGGGGGGACATCAATGAGCAGTTCTTC.

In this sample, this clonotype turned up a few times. Here the CDR3 reads CASSLGAGDYQETQYF. The CDR3 DNA follows: TGTGCCAGCAGCTTAGGAGCGGGGGACTACCAAGAGACCCAGTACTTC. The chain recombines TRBV5-6 with TRBJ2-5; 8 bases align to TRBD2. The ends lost 2 bases at V and 0 bases at J; junction bases unmatched: 6. Looked up from germline, CDR1 is SGHDT and CDR2 is YYEEEE. The CDR3 consists of 16 residues.

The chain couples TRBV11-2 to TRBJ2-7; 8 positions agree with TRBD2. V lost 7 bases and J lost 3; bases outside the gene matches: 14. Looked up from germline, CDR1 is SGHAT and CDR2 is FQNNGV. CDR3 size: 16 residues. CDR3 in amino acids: CASTLSALADNYEQYF. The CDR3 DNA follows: TGTGCCAGCACCTTGTCGGCACTAGCGGACAACTACGAGCAGTACTTC.

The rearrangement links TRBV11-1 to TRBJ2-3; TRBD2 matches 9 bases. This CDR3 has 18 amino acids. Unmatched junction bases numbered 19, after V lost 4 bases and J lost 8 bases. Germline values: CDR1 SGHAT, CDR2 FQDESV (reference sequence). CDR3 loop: CASSSIQGGSGRGGTQYF. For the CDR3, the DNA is TGTGCCAGCAGCTCTATCCAAGGAGGTAGCGGGAGAGGTGGTACGCAGTATTTT.

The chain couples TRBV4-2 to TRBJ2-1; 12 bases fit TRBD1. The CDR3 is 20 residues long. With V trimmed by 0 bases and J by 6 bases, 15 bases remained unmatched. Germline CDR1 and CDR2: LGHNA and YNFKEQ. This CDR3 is CASSQEKISPGTGGLNEQFF. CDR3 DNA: TGTGCCAGCAGCCAAGAAAAGATATCCCCCGGGACAGGGGGCCTCAATGAGCAGTTCTTC.

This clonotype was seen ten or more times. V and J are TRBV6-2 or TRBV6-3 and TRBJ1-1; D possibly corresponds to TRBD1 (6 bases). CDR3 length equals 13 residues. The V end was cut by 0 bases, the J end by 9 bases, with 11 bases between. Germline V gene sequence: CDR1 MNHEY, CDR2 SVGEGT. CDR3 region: CASSYSTGAQAFF. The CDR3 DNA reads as TGTGCCAGCAGTTACTCGACGGGGGCTCAAGCTTTCTTT.

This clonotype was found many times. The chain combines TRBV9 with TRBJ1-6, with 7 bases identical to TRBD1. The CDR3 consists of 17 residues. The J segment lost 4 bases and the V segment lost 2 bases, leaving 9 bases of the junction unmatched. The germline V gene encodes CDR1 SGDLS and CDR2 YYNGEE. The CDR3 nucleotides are TGTGCCAGCAGCGTTAGAAGAGGGGGACAGTATAATTCACCCCTCCACTTT. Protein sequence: CASSVRRGGQYNSPLHF.

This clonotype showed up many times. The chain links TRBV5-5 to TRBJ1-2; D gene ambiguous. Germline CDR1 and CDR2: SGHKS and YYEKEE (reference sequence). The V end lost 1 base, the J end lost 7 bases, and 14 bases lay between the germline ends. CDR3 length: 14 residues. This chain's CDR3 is CASSLLHLSGGYTF. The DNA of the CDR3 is TGTGCCAGCAGCTTGCTACACCTCTCGGGTGGCTACACCTTC.

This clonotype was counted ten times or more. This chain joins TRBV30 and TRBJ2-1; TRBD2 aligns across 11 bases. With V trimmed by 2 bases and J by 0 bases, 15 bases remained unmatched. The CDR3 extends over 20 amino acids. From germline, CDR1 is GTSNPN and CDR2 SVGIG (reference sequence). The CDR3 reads CAWSSRRLAGPLRSYNEQFF. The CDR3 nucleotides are TGTGCCTGGAGTTCCCGGCGACTAGCGGGACCCCTCCGCTCCTACAATGAGCAGTTCTTC.

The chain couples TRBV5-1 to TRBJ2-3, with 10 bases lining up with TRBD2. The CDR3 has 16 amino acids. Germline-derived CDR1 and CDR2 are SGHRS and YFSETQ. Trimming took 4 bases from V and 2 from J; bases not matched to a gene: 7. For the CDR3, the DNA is TGCGCCAGCAGCATCAGCGGGGGGGGTTACACAGATACGCAGTATTTT. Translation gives CASSISGGGYTDTQYF.

CDR3 amino acids: CASSLGQTRATNEKLFF. The CDR3 DNA reads as TGTGCCAGCAGCTTGGGGCAGACGAGGGCCACTAATGAAAAACTGTTTTTT. The V gene is TRBV5-5, the J gene TRBJ1-4, with unresolved D. This CDR3 is built from 17 residues. The germline V gene has CDR1 SGHKS and CDR2 YYEKEE (reference sequence). The V gene lost 0 bases and the J gene lost 2 bases, with 14 bases spanning the gap. Combining the CDR3 with reference TRBV5-5 and TRBJ1-4 gives the whole variable domain DAGVTQSPTHLIKTRGQQVTLRCSPISGHKSVSWYQQVLGQGPQFIFQYYEKEERGRGNFPDRFSARQFPNYSSELNVNALLLGDSALYLCASSLGQTRATNEKLFFGSGTQLSVL.

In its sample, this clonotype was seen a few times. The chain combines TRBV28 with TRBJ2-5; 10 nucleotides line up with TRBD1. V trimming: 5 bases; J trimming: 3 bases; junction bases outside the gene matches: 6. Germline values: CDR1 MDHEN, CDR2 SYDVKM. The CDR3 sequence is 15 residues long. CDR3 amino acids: CASSIWDRGEETQYF. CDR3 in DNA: TGTGCCAGCAGTATTTGGGACAGGGGAGAAGAGACCCAGTACTTC.

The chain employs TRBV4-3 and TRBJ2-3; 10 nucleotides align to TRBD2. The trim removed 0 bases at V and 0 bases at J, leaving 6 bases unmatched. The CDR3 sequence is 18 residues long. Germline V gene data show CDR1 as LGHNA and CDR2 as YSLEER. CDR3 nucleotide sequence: TGCGCCAGCAGCCAAGATTTGGCTAGCGGGGGTAGCACAGATACGCAGTATTTT. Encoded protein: CASSQDLASGGSTDTQYF.

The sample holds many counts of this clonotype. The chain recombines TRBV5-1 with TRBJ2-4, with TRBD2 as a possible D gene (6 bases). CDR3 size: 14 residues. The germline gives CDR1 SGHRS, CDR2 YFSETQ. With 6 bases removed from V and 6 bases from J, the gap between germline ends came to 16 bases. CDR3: CASKVSVGGNIQYF. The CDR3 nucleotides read TGCGCCAGCAAGGTCAGTGTCGGGGGAAACATTCAGTACTTC. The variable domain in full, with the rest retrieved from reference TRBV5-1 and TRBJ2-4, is KAGVTQTPRYLIKTRGQQVTLSCSPISGHRSVSWYQQTPGQGLQFLFEYFSETQRNKGNFPGRFSGRQFSNSRSEMNVSTLELGDSALYLCASKVSVGGNIQYFGAGTRLSVL.

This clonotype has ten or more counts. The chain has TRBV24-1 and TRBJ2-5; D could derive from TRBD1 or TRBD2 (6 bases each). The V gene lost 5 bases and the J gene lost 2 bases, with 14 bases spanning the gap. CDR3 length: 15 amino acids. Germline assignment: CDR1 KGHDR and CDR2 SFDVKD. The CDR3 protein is CATSGKGGLQETQYF. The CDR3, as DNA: TGTGCCACCAGTGGTAAGGGGGGCCTACAAGAGACCCAGTACTTC.

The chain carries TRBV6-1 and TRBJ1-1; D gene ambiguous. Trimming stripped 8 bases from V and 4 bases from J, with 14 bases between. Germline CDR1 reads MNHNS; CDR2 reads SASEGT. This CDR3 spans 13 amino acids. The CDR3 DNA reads TGTGCCAGCCGGCCCGGGCTGGGCACTGAAGCTTTCTTT. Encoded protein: CASRPGLGTEAFF.

The CDR3 spells CSVEQGAYEQYF. The CDR3 DNA reads TGCAGCGTTGAGCAGGGGGCCTACGAGCAGTACTTC. The gene calls are TRBV29-1 and TRBJ2-7, with 7 positions matching TRBD1. The CDR3 runs 12 residues. V shed 3 bases and J 2 bases; nucleotides not matched to a gene: 1. Germline CDR1 and CDR2: SQVTM and ANQGSEA.

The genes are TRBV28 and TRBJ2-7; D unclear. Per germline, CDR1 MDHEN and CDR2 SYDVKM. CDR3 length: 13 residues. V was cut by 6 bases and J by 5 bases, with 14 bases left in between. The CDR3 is CASRPPSRNEQYF. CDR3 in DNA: TGTGCCAGCAGACCCCCAAGTCGGAACGAGCAGTACTTC.

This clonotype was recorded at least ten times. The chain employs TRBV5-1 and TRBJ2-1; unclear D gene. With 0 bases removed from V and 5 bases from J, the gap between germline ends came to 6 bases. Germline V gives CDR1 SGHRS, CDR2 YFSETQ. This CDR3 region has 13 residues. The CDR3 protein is CASSLAVDNEQFF. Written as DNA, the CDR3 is TGCGCCAGCAGCTTGGCGGTCGACAATGAGCAGTTCTTC.

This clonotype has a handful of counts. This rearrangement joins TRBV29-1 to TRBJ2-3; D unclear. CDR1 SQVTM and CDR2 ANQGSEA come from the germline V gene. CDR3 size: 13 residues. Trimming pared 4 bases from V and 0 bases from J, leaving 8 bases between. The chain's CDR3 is CSVVGLSTDTQYF. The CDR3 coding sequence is TGCAGCGTTGTGGGGTTAAGCACAGATACGCAGTATTTT.

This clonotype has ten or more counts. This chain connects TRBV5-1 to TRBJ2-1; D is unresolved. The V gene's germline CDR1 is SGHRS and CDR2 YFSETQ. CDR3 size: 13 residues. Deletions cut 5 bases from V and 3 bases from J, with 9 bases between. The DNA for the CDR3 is TGCGCCAGCAGTAAGAACTACTACAATGAGCAGTTCTTC. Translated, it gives CASSKNYYNEQFF.

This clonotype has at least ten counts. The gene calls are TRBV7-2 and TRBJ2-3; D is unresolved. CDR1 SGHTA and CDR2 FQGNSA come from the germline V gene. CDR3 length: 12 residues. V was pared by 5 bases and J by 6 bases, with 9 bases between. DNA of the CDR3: TGTGCCAGCAGCCCCACCGCGGATACGCAGTATTTT. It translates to CASSPTADTQYF.

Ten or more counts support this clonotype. CDR3 protein: CASSLREGRFAGANVLTF. CDR3 coding DNA: TGTGCCAGCAGCTTACGGGAAGGAAGATTCGCTGGGGCCAACGTCCTGACTTTC. V usage is TRBV7-8 and J usage is TRBJ2-6; the D gene is possibly TRBD2 (5 bases). This CDR3 is built from 18 residues. Deletions cut 2 bases from V and 2 bases from J, with 16 bases between. CDR1 and CDR2 from the germline V gene are SGHVS and FQNEAQ.

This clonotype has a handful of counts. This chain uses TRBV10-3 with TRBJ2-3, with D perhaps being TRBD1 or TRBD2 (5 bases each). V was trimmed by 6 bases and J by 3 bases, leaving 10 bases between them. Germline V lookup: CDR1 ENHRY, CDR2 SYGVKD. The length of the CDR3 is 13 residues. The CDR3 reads CAIRGVLTDTQYF. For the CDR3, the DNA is TGTGCCATCAGGGGGGTCCTGACAGATACGCAGTATTTT.

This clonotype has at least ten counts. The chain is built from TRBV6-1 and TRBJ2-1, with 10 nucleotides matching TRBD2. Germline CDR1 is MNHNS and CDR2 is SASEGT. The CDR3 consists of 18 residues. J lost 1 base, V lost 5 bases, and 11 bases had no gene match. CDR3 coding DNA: TGTGCCAGCAGTACCCCCCCTAGCGGGAGTAATTCCTACAATGAGCAGTTCTTC. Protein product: CASSTPPSGSNSYNEQFF.

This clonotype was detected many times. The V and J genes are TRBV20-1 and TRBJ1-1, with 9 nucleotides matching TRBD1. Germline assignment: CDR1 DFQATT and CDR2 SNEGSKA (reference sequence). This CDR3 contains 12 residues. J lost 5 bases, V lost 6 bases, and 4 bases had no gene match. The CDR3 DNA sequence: TGCAGTGCAGAACAGGGGGCTACTGAAGCTTTCTTT. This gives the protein CSAEQGATEAFF.

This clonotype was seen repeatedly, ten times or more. The CDR3 spells CSAGGGGETQYF. The CDR3 bases are TGCAGTGCAGGGGGTGGTGGGGAGACCCAGTACTTC. V gene TRBV20-1 combines with J gene TRBJ2-5; D perhaps matches TRBD1 (6 bases). Germline CDR1 reads DFQATT; CDR2 reads SNEGSKA (reference sequence). The V gene lost 6 bases and the J gene lost 5 bases, with 13 bases spanning the gap. There are 12 residues in the CDR3.

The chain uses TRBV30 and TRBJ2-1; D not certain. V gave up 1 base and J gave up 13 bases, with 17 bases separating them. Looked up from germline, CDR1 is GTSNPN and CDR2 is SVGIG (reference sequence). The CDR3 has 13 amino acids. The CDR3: CAWSGKGVLNQFF. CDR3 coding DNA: TGTGCCTGGAGTGGTAAAGGTGTTCTGAACCAGTTCTTC.

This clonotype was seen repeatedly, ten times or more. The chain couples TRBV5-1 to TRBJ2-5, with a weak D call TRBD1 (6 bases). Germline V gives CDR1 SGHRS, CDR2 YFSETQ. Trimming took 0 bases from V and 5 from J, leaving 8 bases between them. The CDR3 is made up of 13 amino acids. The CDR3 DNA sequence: TGCGCCAGCAGCTTGGGCCAGGGGGAGACCCAGTACTTC. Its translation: CASSLGQGETQYF.